This T cell receptor (beta chain) comes out of a study of Ad26.COV2.S vaccination and SARS-CoV-2 variants. Study as a whole: Of the COV1001 trial arms, the Ad26.COV2.S arm included the donor.

Treatment described: roughly 19 received Ad26.COV2.S at low or high dose, single or two shots; 5 received placebo; per-sample allocation not given. Day 63 following the first vaccine or placebo injection was when the samples were taken. Donation came from an adult in Boston who was aged 18-55 years. TCRdb's table, derived via immunoSEQ multiplex PCR, lists solely in-frame clones and lacks some. The sample holds approximately 420,000 clones, approximately 86% seen once. Germline assignment: CDR1 SGHRS and CDR2 YFSETQ. V dropped 2 bases and J dropped 6 bases, with 13 bases sitting between them. This CDR3 has 14 amino acids. The study's findings and limits: Breadth and depth estimates from TCRs may understate total T cell responses. Reportedly, spike-specific CD8+ and CD4+ T cell responses achieved substantial breadth once vaccination had taken place.

This clone was detected a few times. What it binds is not known. The chain recombines TRBV5-1 with TRBJ2-3; D gene uncertain. Source: peripheral blood, taken in a trial of Ad26.COV2.S vaccine versus placebo. The receptor was isolated from a person between 18 and 59 years old who received the Ad26.COV2.S COVID-19 vaccine or a placebo. The CDR3 DNA reads TGCGCCAGCAGCTTAAGTGGGGATTTGGATACGCAGTATTTT. It specifies CASSLSGDLDTQYF.